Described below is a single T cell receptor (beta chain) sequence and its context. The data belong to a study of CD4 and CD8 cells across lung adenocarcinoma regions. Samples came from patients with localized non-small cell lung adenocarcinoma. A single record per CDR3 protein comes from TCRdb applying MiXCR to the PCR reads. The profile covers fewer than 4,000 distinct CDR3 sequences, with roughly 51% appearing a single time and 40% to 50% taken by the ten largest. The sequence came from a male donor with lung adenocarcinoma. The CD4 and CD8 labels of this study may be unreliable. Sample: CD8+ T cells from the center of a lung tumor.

The CDR3 region is CARLCSGGEALTF. CDR3 nucleotides: TGTGCCAGGCTGTGCAGTGGGGGCGAGGCCCTGACTTTC. V usage is TRBV27 and J usage is TRBJ2-5, with a weak D call TRBD1 (6 bases). The DNA end favors TRBJ2-6, so the J call may be wrong. The CDR3 contains 13 residues. The germline V gene has CDR1 MNHEY and CDR2 SMNVEV (reference sequence).